This TCR beta chain was sequenced for a study of Tregs in tolerant kidney transplant recipients. Study findings and constraints: Nucleotide sequences could not be compared across some patients' samples due to primer changes.

Concerning this clone: Its antigen remains unidentified. The missing CDR3 end, 3 residues past where the read stops, is filled in from the germline J gene.

Assay used: immunoSEQ multiplex PCR; TCRdb lists only in-frame clones, some missing. Recorded for this sample: about 14,000 clones. The CDR3 has 13 residues. Trimming took off 7 bases at V and 0 bases at J, with 9 bases between the two ends. Per germline, CDR1 SNHLY and CDR2 FYNNEI. Recipients received nonmyeloablative bone marrow transplants from related graft donors, with transient mixed chimerism. Unstimulated regulatory T cells (CD4+CD25+CD127-), CD4+CD25- non-regulatory cells, CD4 and CD8 cells were FACS-sorted from thawed PBMCs. This clonotype was obtained from a human patient who received a combined kidney and bone marrow transplant. Some T cells may have come from the graft donor. The sequenced sample was CD8+ T cells from blood (PBMCs), obtained 6 months after the transplant. The chain employs TRBV2 and TRBJ1-2; D gene unclear. Here the CDR3 reads CASIGRTNYGYTF. The sequenced CDR3 bases are TGTGCCAGCATTGGCCGAACTAACTATGGC. Variable domain in full (rest from reference TRBV2 and TRBJ1-2): EPEVTQTPSHQVTQMGQEVILRCVPISNHLYFYWYRQILGQKVEFLVSFYNNEISEKSEIFDDQFSVERPDGSNFTLKIRSTKLEDSAMYFCASIGRTNYGYTFGSGTRLTVV.